This is a list of T cell receptor beta chains from one sample in a study of T-cell reconstitution after alpha-beta-depleted transplantation in children. TCRdb re-analysed the PCR reads in MiXCR, keeping a single row per CDR3 protein. The sample has around 800,000 distinct CDR3 sequences; 15% to 20% are singletons. The sample was PBMCs, mostly from graft donor cells, taken 360 days after TCRalphabeta/CD19-depleted stem cell transplant. The receptors shown here come from a male patient between 10 and 17 years old who had a stem cell transplant for acute lymphoblastic leukemia, so the T cells may come from the graft donor. CDR3s include the opening cysteine and the closing phenylalanine or tryptophan. A D gene is named only where the DNA matches it firmly. Some rows mark clone size as missing; the rest say once, few, many or name a class of expanded clone.

J: TRBJ2-7; D: TRBD2; V: TRBV18; size: NA; DNA: TGTGCCAGCTCAACCAGTCCGGGAGGGAGGCAGTACTTC; CDR3: CASSTSPGGRQYF
J: TRBJ2-6; D: NA; V: TRBV5-1; size: NA; DNA: TGCGCCAGTGGCCTAGGTCTGGCTGGGGCCAACGTCCTGACTTTC; CDR3: CASGLGLAGANVLTF
J: TRBJ2-3; D: NA; V: TRBV6-4; size: few; DNA: TGTGCCAGCACCAGGGGTCAGACCACAGATACGCAGTATTTT; CDR3: CASTRGQTTDTQYF
J: TRBJ1-1; D: NA; V: TRBV12-3/TRBV12-4; size: NA; DNA: TGTGCCAGCACCGTCAAGGGTGAAGCTTTCTTT; CDR3: CASTVKGEAFF
J: TRBJ2-7; D: NA; V: TRBV24-1; size: NA; DNA: TGTGCCACCAGTAAAGTCAGGGTCAGAGGAGAGCAGTACTTC; CDR3: CATSKVRVRGEQYF
J: TRBJ1-1; D: NA; V: TRBV2; size: NA; DNA: TGTGCCAGCAGTGAAGCGCTTTGGCAGGGGAGGGGTGGAACTGAAGCTTTCTTT; CDR3: CASSEALWQGRGGTEAFF
J: TRBJ2-1; D: NA; V: TRBV7-9; size: NA; DNA: TGTGCCAGCAGCTTAGTGGGACGGCCCAGGAATGAGCAGTTCTTC; CDR3: CASSLVGRPRNEQFF
J: TRBJ2-7; D: TRBD2; V: TRBV2; size: few; DNA: TGTGCCAGCAGTCGTCCTAGCGGGATGGGGGAGCAGTACTTC; CDR3: CASSRPSGMGEQYF
J: TRBJ1-2; D: NA; V: TRBV18; size: few; DNA: TGTGCCAGCTCACCATTGGAGAACTATGGCTACACCTTC; CDR3: CASSPLENYGYTF
J: TRBJ1-5; D: TRBD1; V: TRBV4-1; size: NA; DNA: TGCGCCAGCAGCCAGACAGGGTTGAGCAATCAGCCCCAGCATTTT; CDR3: CASSQTGLSNQPQHF
J: TRBJ2-1; D: TRBD1; V: TRBV19; size: NA; DNA: TGTGCCAGTAGTATAGCCCTTTGGACAGGGGATGAGCAGTTCTTC; CDR3: CASSIALWTGDEQFF
J: TRBJ2-3; D: TRBD2; V: TRBV7-9; size: few; DNA: TGTGCCAGCAGCTTATACACGGGAGGGCTCACAGATACGCAGTATTTT; CDR3: CASSLYTGGLTDTQYF
J: TRBJ2-3; D: TRBD2; V: TRBV7-2; size: NA; DNA: TGTGCCAGCAGCCCACTAGCGTTCAGCACAGATACGCAGTATTTT; CDR3: CASSPLAFSTDTQYF
J: TRBJ2-2; D: TRBD2; V: TRBV3-1; size: few; DNA: TGTGCCAGCAGCCAAGAGACTAGCGGTGCCCTTAACACCGGGGAGCTGTTTTTT; CDR3: CASSQETSGALNTGELFF
J: TRBJ2-2; D: NA; V: TRBV5-1; size: NA; DNA: TGCGCCAGCAGCCCTTTACTAGACAGGTACACCGGGGAGCTGTTTTTT; CDR3: CASSPLLDRYTGELFF
J: TRBJ2-7; D: NA; V: TRBV7-9; size: few; DNA: TGTGCCAGCAGCTTAGTAGGGAATCCCGAGCAGTACTTC; CDR3: CASSLVGNPEQYF
J: TRBJ1-2; D: TRBD1; V: TRBV2; size: NA; DNA: TGTGCCAGCAGTGGGACAGGGGGGTACTATGGCTACACCTTC; CDR3: CASSGTGGYYGYTF
J: TRBJ2-3; D: TRBD1; V: TRBV18; size: few; DNA: TGTGCCAGCTCACAACTCCAGACAGGGGGCGAGTTGAATACGCAGTATTTT; CDR3: CASSQLQTGGELNTQYF
J: TRBJ2-1; D: TRBD2; V: TRBV7-2; size: many; DNA: TGTGCCAGCAGCTTAGCAGCGGGAGAGAGAGGGGAGCAGTTCTTC; CDR3: CASSLAAGERGEQFF
J: TRBJ1-5; D: NA; V: TRBV5-1; size: few; DNA: TGCGCCAGCAGCACGGACGGAGGGCTGCAGCCCCAGCATTTT; CDR3: CASSTDGGLQPQHF
J: TRBJ2-1; D: NA; V: TRBV9; size: NA; DNA: TGTGCCAGCAGCGTAGTGGACTGGTCGGGCAATGAGCAGTTCTTC; CDR3: CASSVVDWSGNEQFF
J: TRBJ2-6; D: NA; V: TRBV21-1; size: NA; DNA: TGTGCCAGCAGCAAAAGGCGGTGGGTAACTGGGGCCAACGTCCTGACTTTC; CDR3: CASSKRRWVTGANVLTF
J: TRBJ2-4; D: TRBD1; V: TRBV7-9; size: few; DNA: TGTGCCAGCAGCTCCCCCATCATGACAGGGCTGAGCATTCAGTACTTC; CDR3: CASSSPIMTGLSIQYF
J: TRBJ2-7; D: NA; V: TRBV10-2; size: many; DNA: TGCGCCAGCAGTGAGGTGGGCGAGCAGTACTTC; CDR3: CASSEVGEQYF
J: TRBJ1-6; D: NA; V: TRBV5-1; size: few; DNA: TGCGCCAGCAGCTTGGAGCTGTATAATTCACCCCTCCACTTT; CDR3: CASSLELYNSPLHF
J: TRBJ2-3; D: TRBD2; V: TRBV7-8; size: NA; DNA: TGTGCCAGCAGCTTTCCCCCGGGACTAGCGTGGGGCCACAGCACAGATACGCAGTATTTT; CDR3: CASSFPPGLAWGHSTDTQYF
J: TRBJ2-1; D: TRBD2; V: TRBV5-1; size: many; DNA: TGCGCCAGCAGCTTGAGTCTAGCGGGAGGACACAAGGACAATGAGCAGTTCTTC; CDR3: CASSLSLAGGHKDNEQFF
J: TRBJ2-1; D: TRBD2; V: TRBV13; size: few; DNA: TGTGCCAGCAGCTCGGGACTAGCGGGGCTTCGCGATGAGCAGTTCTTC; CDR3: CASSSGLAGLRDEQFF
J: TRBJ2-5; D: NA; V: TRBV5-1; size: few; DNA: TGCGCCAGCAAGCCCCCGACGAGAGAGACCCAGTACTTC; CDR3: CASKPPTRETQYF
J: TRBJ2-5; D: NA; V: TRBV5-1; size: few; DNA: TGCGCCAGCAGCCCGGGGCGTCAGCGGGACCAAGAGACCCAGTACTTC; CDR3: CASSPGRQRDQETQYF
J: TRBJ2-7; D: TRBD1; V: TRBV28; size: many; DNA: TGTGCCAGCAGTTTTGACAGGGATGCGGACGAGCAGTACTTC; CDR3: CASSFDRDADEQYF
J: TRBJ2-7; D: TRBD1; V: TRBV7-9; size: many; DNA: TGTGCCAGCAGCTCACAGCCGGGACAGGCCGAGCAGTACTTC; CDR3: CASSSQPGQAEQYF
J: TRBJ2-1; D: TRBD2; V: TRBV7-9; size: few; DNA: TGTGCCATCGAGGGTGGCGGGAGCTCCTACAATGAGCAGTTCTTC; CDR3: CAIEGGGSSYNEQFF
J: TRBJ2-5; D: TRBD1; V: TRBV11-2; size: few; DNA: TGTGCCAGCAGCCGGGGACAGTACCAAGAGACCCAGTACTTC; CDR3: CASSRGQYQETQYF
J: TRBJ2-7; D: TRBD1; V: TRBV9; size: few; DNA: TGTGCCAGCAGCGCCGGACAGGGGTCCTTTACTTACGAGCAGTACTTC; CDR3: CASSAGQGSFTYEQYF
J: TRBJ2-3; D: TRBD1; V: TRBV20-1; size: few; DNA: TGCAGTGCAGACACAACAGGGGGCGGGACAGATACGCAGTATTTT; CDR3: CSADTTGGGTDTQYF
J: TRBJ1-2; D: TRBD1; V: TRBV12-3/TRBV12-4; size: NA; DNA: TGTGCCAGCAGTATTGGGGACAGGGTTACTAACTATGGCTACACCTTC; CDR3: CASSIGDRVTNYGYTF
J: TRBJ1-6; D: NA; V: TRBV27; size: many; DNA: TGTGCCAGCAGTCCCCGGGACTCTTATAATTCACCCCTCCACTTT; CDR3: CASSPRDSYNSPLHF
J: TRBJ2-7; D: NA; V: TRBV2; size: many; DNA: TGTGCCAGCAGGGAGACTGGGACCTACGAGCAGTACTTC; CDR3: CASRETGTYEQYF
J: TRBJ2-5; D: TRBD2; V: TRBV18; size: NA; DNA: TGTGCCAGCTCCACGGGGGGATCGGAGACCCAGTACTTC; CDR3: CASSTGGSETQYF
J: TRBJ2-2; D: TRBD2; V: TRBV11-2; size: NA; DNA: TGTGCCAGCAGCTCCTTAGCGGGAGGCGCCGCCGGGGAGCTGTTTTTT; CDR3: CASSSLAGGAAGELFF
J: TRBJ1-1; D: NA; V: TRBV12-3/TRBV12-4; size: few; DNA: TGTGCCAGCAGTTTTACACAGAACACTGAAGCTTTCTTT; CDR3: CASSFTQNTEAFF
J: TRBJ2-1; D: TRBD1; V: TRBV5-5; size: many; DNA: TGTGCCAGCAGCCCAGGGACAGGGGTTTACAATGAGCAGTTCTTC; CDR3: CASSPGTGVYNEQFF
J: TRBJ2-7; D: NA; V: TRBV20-1; size: few; DNA: TGCAGTGCTAGAAGTCAATACGAGCAGTACTTC; CDR3: CSARSQYEQYF
J: TRBJ2-1; D: TRBD2; V: TRBV5-1; size: many; DNA: TGTGCCAGCAGCTTAGTCAGCGGGAGGGGCAATGAGCAGTTCTTC; CDR3: CASSLVSGRGNEQFF
J: TRBJ1-1; D: TRBD1; V: TRBV10-3; size: few; DNA: TGTGCCATCAGTGAGGGGACAGGGGATTCCGGTGAAGCTTTCTTT; CDR3: CAISEGTGDSGEAFF
J: TRBJ2-3; D: TRBD2; V: TRBV12-3/TRBV12-4; size: NA; DNA: TGTGCCAGCAGTTCGACGGGCCTAGCGGAAAGCACAGATACGCAGTATTTT; CDR3: CASSSTGLAESTDTQYF
J: TRBJ2-1; D: TRBD2; V: TRBV29-1; size: NA; DNA: TGCAGCGTTGGTAGCGGGAGAAGCAATGAGCAGTTCTTC; CDR3: CSVGSGRSNEQFF
J: TRBJ2-7; D: TRBD2; V: TRBV20-1; size: NA; DNA: TGCGCCTCCTGGACTAGCGGTTCCTACGAGCAGTACTTC; CDR3: CASWTSGSYEQYF
J: TRBJ2-1; D: NA; V: TRBV5-1; size: NA; DNA: TGCGCCAGCAGCTTGACGGAGAAGCAGTTCTTC; CDR3: CASSLTEKQFF
J: TRBJ2-6; D: TRBD1; V: TRBV10-3; size: NA; DNA: TGTGCCATCAGTGAGTCCGGGACAGCCTCTGGGGCCAACGTCCTGACTTTC; CDR3: CAISESGTASGANVLTF
J: TRBJ2-1; D: NA; V: TRBV5-1; size: few; DNA: TGCGCCAGCAGCTTGAACGAAGGTCAAGCCAGGGCTCTGTACAATGAGCAGTTCTTC; CDR3: CASSLNEGQARALYNEQFF
J: TRBJ2-5; D: TRBD2; V: TRBV25-1; size: many; DNA: TGTGCCAGCAGTGGGGGGACTAGCGGGAGAACGACCCAGTACTTC; CDR3: CASSGGTSGRTTQYF
J: TRBJ1-1; D: TRBD1; V: TRBV19; size: NA; DNA: TGTGCCAGTAGTATAGATCGAAGGGACAGGGGGACCCTGAGGGGTGAAGCTTTCTTT; CDR3: CASSIDRRDRGTLRGEAFF